One and the same sample provided the 14 T cell receptor beta chains below, sequenced in a study of blood T cell repertoires in COVID-19. TCRdb's copy holds only in-frame clones and misses some; the assay was immunoSEQ multiplex PCR. Counted here are about 210,000 clones, 80% occurring once; the ten biggest clones make up less than 7%. Specimen: peripheral blood. The origin of the receptors is a man between 60 and 70 years old with acute or convalescent COVID-19.

J is TRBJ2-7 and V is TRBV4-3; 9 nucleotides align to TRBD2. The CDR3 loop spans 17 amino acids. Germline V gene sequence: CDR1 LGHNA, CDR2 YSLEER. V lost 1 base, J lost 3 bases, and 10 bases stayed unmatched. This CDR3 reads CASSQAPIAGEVYEQYF. CDR3 nucleotides: TGCGCCAGCAGCCAAGCCCCTATAGCGGGGGAAGTCTACGAGCAGTACTTC.

The rearrangement uses TRBV6-5 and TRBJ2-5; the match to TRBD2 covers 8 bases. Germline V gene sequence: CDR1 MNHEY, CDR2 SVGAGI. This CDR3 comprises 12 residues. The ends lost 5 bases at V and 5 bases at J; junction bases unmatched: 1. The CDR3 here is CASSPSGETQYF. The CDR3 coding sequence is TGTGCCAGCAGTCCTAGCGGGGAGACCCAGTACTTC.

The CDR3 spells CASSEALNQPQHF. The CDR3 nucleotides read TGTGCCAGCAGTGAAGCTTTAAATCAGCCCCAGCATTTT. The genes are TRBV6-1 and TRBJ1-5; D is ambiguous. The CDR3 loop spans 13 amino acids. Trimming removed 0 bases from V and 4 bases from J, with 4 bases in between. Germline lookup yields CDR1 MNHNS and CDR2 SASEGT.

The CDR3 here is CASSSRPGSGENNEQFF. The CDR3 coding sequence is TGTGCCAGCAGCTCACGTCCTGGTAGCGGGGAAAACAATGAGCAGTTCTTC. The chain has TRBV7-3 and TRBJ2-1, with TRBD2 matching 8 bases. The V and J ends lost 4 bases and 5 bases, in that order; junction bases with no gene match: 13. The CDR3 has 17 residues. Germline V CDR1 and CDR2: SGHTA, FQGTGA.

The chain carries TRBV5-4 and TRBJ1-2; the match to TRBD1 covers 8 bases. The CDR3 is 14 residues long. The junction had 9 bases not matched to a gene; V was cut back by 4 bases and J by 7 bases. CDR1 SGHNT and CDR2 YYREEE come from the germline V gene (reference sequence). The CDR3 sequence: CASSLMDRESGYTF. The DNA of the CDR3 is TGTGCCAGCAGCCTGATGGACAGGGAATCTGGCTACACCTTC.

This chain connects TRBV7-2 to TRBJ2-1; 9 bases map to TRBD2. The CDR3 sequence is 18 residues long. Looked up from germline, CDR1 is SGHTA and CDR2 is FQGNSA. With 0 bases clipped from V and 8 bases from J, the junction kept 14 bases outside the gene matches. The CDR3 sequence is CASSLAHLAGALRDEQFF. CDR3 coding DNA: TGTGCCAGCAGCTTAGCTCATTTAGCGGGGGCCCTGCGGGATGAGCAGTTCTTC.

This clone occurred a few times. The chain has TRBV28 and TRBJ1-1; TRBD1 matches at 10 bases. The CDR3 consists of 15 residues. Germline CDR1 reads MDHEN; CDR2 reads SYDVKM. The V and J ends lost 5 bases and 4 bases, in that order; junction bases with no gene match: 7. DNA of the CDR3: TGTGCCAGCAGTCCCGGGACAGGGGTGCTCACTGAAGCTTTCTTT. Protein product: CASSPGTGVLTEAFF.

The CDR3 nucleotides are TGTGCCAGCAGCTTAACCACAGGGCTCTATGGCTACACCTTC. As protein: CASSLTTGLYGYTF. The chain joins TRBV7-9 to TRBJ1-2; tentatively, D is TRBD1 (6 bases). Trimming pared 2 bases from V and 4 bases from J, leaving 11 bases between. The CDR3 consists of 14 residues. CDR1 and CDR2 from the germline V gene are SEHNR and FQNEAQ (reference sequence).

The rearrangement joins TRBV3-1 (or the pseudogene TRBV3-2) to TRBJ2-6; TRBD1 is a possible D gene (5 bases). The V gene's germline CDR1 is LGHDT and CDR2 YNNKEL (reference sequence). Trimming removed 0 bases at V and 0 bases at J, with 12 bases between. There are 18 residues in the CDR3. CDR3 sequence: CASSQDPRQYSGANVLTF. In nucleotides, the CDR3 is TGTGCCAGCAGCCAAGACCCGAGACAGTACTCTGGGGCCAACGTCCTGACTTTC.

V is TRBV9 and J is TRBJ2-2, with TRBD2 matching over 7 bases. The ends lost 4 bases at V and 0 bases at J; junction bases unmatched: 6. The length of the CDR3 is 16 residues. Germline lookup yields CDR1 SGDLS and CDR2 YYNGEE. The DNA of the CDR3 is TGTGCCAGCAGCCCAACTAGCGCTCCGAACACCGGGGAGCTGTTTTTT. This encodes CASSPTSAPNTGELFF.

The rearrangement links TRBV5-1 to TRBJ2-7; 9 bases fit TRBD1. The germline CDR1 and CDR2 sequences are SGHRS and YFSETQ. The CDR3 is made up of 14 amino acids. V trimming: 2 bases; J trimming: 5 bases; junction bases outside the gene matches: 5. CDR3 protein: CASSLQGARNEQYF. The CDR3 DNA follows: TGCGCCAGCAGCTTACAGGGGGCGCGAAACGAGCAGTACTTC.

This rearrangement joins TRBV3-1 (or the pseudogene TRBV3-2) to TRBJ1-5; no clear D. The V gene lost 0 bases and the J gene lost 4 bases, with 4 bases spanning the gap. In germline, CDR1 is LGHDT, CDR2 YNNKEL (reference sequence). CDR3 length: 13 residues. The CDR3 spells CASSQDRNQPQHF. CDR3 nucleotide sequence: TGTGCCAGCAGCCAAGACAGGAATCAGCCCCAGCATTTT.

The chain has TRBV30 and TRBJ1-5; D is unclear. The CDR3 has 13 residues. CDR1 GTSNPN and CDR2 SVGIG come from the germline V gene (reference sequence). V was pared by 1 base and J by 7 bases, with 11 bases between. CDR3 residues: CAWSAQVGQPQHF. The CDR3 bases are TGTGCCTGGAGTGCGCAGGTCGGCCAGCCCCAGCATTTT. The variable domain in full, with the rest retrieved from reference TRBV30 and TRBJ1-5, is SQTIHQWPATLVQPVGSPLSLECTVEGTSNPNLYWYRQAAGRGLQLLFYSVGIGQISSEVPQNLSASRPQDRQFILSSKKLLLSDSGFYLCAWSAQVGQPQHFGDGTRLSIL.

This chain joins TRBV7-2 and TRBJ2-5, with 12 bases aligning to TRBD2. The CDR3 totals 15 residues. Germline loops: CDR1 SGHTA, CDR2 FQGNSA. Trimming removed 6 bases from V and 4 bases from J; junction bases left unmatched: 6. As DNA, the CDR3 is TGTGCCAGCAGGAGGACTAGCGGGGTTGGAGAGACCCAGTACTTC. It is translated as CASRRTSGVGETQYF.